The next 7 T cell receptor beta chains were all read from a single sample in a study of blood T cells in healthy people across ages. Sample-barcoded 5' priming and a J-beta primer mix drove a second PCR of about 6 to 12 cycles. TCRdb reanalysed the 5' RACE reads using MiXCR and keeps one entry per CDR3 protein. The sample has hundreds of thousands of distinct CDR3 sequences; roughly 32% are singletons. Sample: blood. All receptors come from a woman aged 80 or over in good health.

This clonotype showed up many times. The rearrangement joins TRBV11-2 to TRBJ2-7, with 8 bases matching TRBD2. Germline lookup yields CDR1 SGHAT and CDR2 FQNNGV. Trimming removed 1 base from V and 1 base from J; junction bases left unmatched: 6. This CDR3 region has 16 residues. The CDR3 loop reads CASSLGSGGASYEQYF. The DNA of the CDR3 is TGTGCCAGCAGCTTAGGCAGCGGGGGAGCTTCCTACGAGCAGTACTTC.

This clonotype turned up a few times. This clone may be a read error of a much larger clone one base away. J is TRBJ2-5 and V is TRBV5-1; D may match TRBD1 or TRBD2 (5 bases each). V was pared by 4 bases and J by 13 bases, with 20 bases between. Germline assignment: CDR1 SGHRS and CDR2 YFSETQ. The CDR3 runs to 13 residues. CDR3 region: CASSQRQAGTAYF. The DNA for the CDR3 is TGCGCCAGCAGCCAGCGCCAGGCAGGGACGGCGTACTTC.

In the case of this clonotype: A read error is possible here, since a much larger clone lies one base away. J is TRBJ2-5 and V is TRBV7-2; perhaps TRBD2 as D (6 bases). This CDR3 contains 14 residues. Germline CDR1 reads SGHTA; CDR2 reads FQGNSA. The ends were cut back, 8 bases at V and 11 bases at J, with 24 bases in the middle. The chain's CDR3 is CASLKGRSYDEQYF. CDR3 nucleotides: TGTGCCAGCCTCAAGGGGAGGAGTTATGATGAGCAGTACTTC.

As to this clonotype: One base away lies a much larger clone, so this may be a sequencing read error. V and J are TRBV7-9 and TRBJ2-5, with D perhaps matching TRBD1 (6 bases). The CDR3 runs to 14 residues. V was shortened by 5 bases and J by 7 bases, with 17 bases between the two germline ends. Germline-derived CDR1 and CDR2 are SEHNR and FQNEAQ (reference sequence). CDR3 bases: TGTGCCAGCAGCCCGGCGGGCCAACAGGGGACCCAGTACTTC. It yields the protein CASSPAGQQGTQYF.

This clonotype occurred many times. Just one base apart from a much larger clone, this may be a read error. The chain combines TRBV10-3 with TRBJ2-5, with D possibly called TRBD1 or TRBD2 (7 bases each). Trimming took off 6 bases at V and 9 bases at J, with 23 bases between the two ends. CDR1 ENHRY and CDR2 SYGVKD come from the germline V gene. The CDR3 sequence is 15 residues long. The CDR3 DNA reads as TGTGCCATCAGCCCCACCGGGACTACCCAGGGGGCCCAGTACTTC. This gives the protein CAISPTGTTQGAQYF.

Worth noting for this clonotype: At one end the junction does not follow the germline gene, possibly because of a read error. The V and J genes are TRBV7-3 and TRBJ2-1; the D is unclear. The CDR3 sequence is 14 residues long. From germline, CDR1 is SGHTA and CDR2 FQGTGA. As DNA, the CDR3 is TGTGCGAGCAGTAGTTCCCGCTCCTACAATGAGCAGTTCTTC. It yields the protein CASSSSRSYNEQFF.

This clonotype was recorded many times. The gene calls are TRBV7-2 and TRBJ2-5; 10 bases are shared with TRBD2. This CDR3 has 16 amino acids. Germline trimming cut 1 base from V and 2 bases from J; bases unmatched to any gene: 4. Germline lookup yields CDR1 SGHTA and CDR2 FQGNSA. CDR3 amino acids: CASSLVAGGSQETQYF. CDR3 nucleotides: TGTGCCAGCAGCTTAGTAGCGGGGGGTTCGCAAGAGACCCAGTACTTC.